Sequencing of this T cell receptor beta chain was carried out in a study of blood T cell repertoires in COVID-19 (dated by TCRdb to 2020 to 2021). Broadly, across the study: Collaborator samples came from the United States, Italy and Spain and covered acute and convalescent phases of COVID-19. The material from the prospective study consisted of cDNA or gDNA derived from T cells, B-cell-depleted T cells, or PBMCs. The dataset comprised deeply sampled blood TCRbeta repertoires from subjects exposed to, actively infected with, or recovered from COVID-19. The repertoires were made available in a free public database intended to serve as a resource for research on the immune response to SARS-CoV-2. The samples were drawn from two sources: the first 160 participants of the ongoing ImmuneRACE study, and over 950 subjects contributed by 6 global collaborators. A de-identified subject ID, COVID-19 status, age in years and sex were almost always included in the sample metadata. HLA class I and class II types, where available, came from metadata supplied by the sample provider rather than from assay-based typing.

TCRbeta CDR3 regions were amplified from genomic DNA using the immunoSEQ Assay, a bias-controlled multiplex PCR. The authors processed their data as follows. Nucleated cell counts per sample were estimated from amplification of reference gene primers within the assay. To quantify the absolute abundance of each unique TCRbeta CDR3 rearrangement, sequence reads were collapsed and filtered. For each sample, productive Simpson clonality was calculated as the square root of Simpson's diversity index across productive rearrangements. TCRdb retrieved this table from immuneACCESS and kept in-frame rearrangements only. Not all clones are present; in checked studies, unresolved V genes account for under half, and no reason is known for the remainder. That table supplies the V and J calls and clone size; D and trimming were determined from the DNA. The sample table lists around 170,000 clones, roughly four fifths of them with a count of one. Roughly an eighth of the sample is in the top ten clones.

Remarks on this clone: Its antigen is currently not known. Base qualities were left out, and no much larger clone turns up one base away.

Sequences MGHRA (CDR1) and YSYEKL (CDR2) are obtained from the germline V gene. Its CDR3 holds 14 amino acids, cysteine through phenylalanine. Solely the CDR3 DNA is kept, with 42 bases framed from the first base. The V and J ends are trimmed by 1 base and 4 bases, leaving 10 bases between them. Each collaborating institution followed its own protocols to collect whole blood in K2EDTA tubes. For TCRbeta analysis, collaborator samples were shipped as frozen whole blood, as isolated PBMCs, or as DNA extracted from either sample type. Results the study describes overall, beyond this receptor: Clinical and demographic metadata were provided uncurated, with the amount varying by source and participant.

This TCR was recovered from a man younger than 45 with active or convalescent COVID-19. Sequencing input: peripheral blood. The rearranged segments are TRBV4-1 and TRBJ1-2; TRBD1 might be the D gene, on 6 matching bases. The nucleotide sequence is TGCGCCAGCAGCCAAGTAGGACAGATCTATGGCTACACCTTC. Its protein product is CASSQVGQIYGYTF.